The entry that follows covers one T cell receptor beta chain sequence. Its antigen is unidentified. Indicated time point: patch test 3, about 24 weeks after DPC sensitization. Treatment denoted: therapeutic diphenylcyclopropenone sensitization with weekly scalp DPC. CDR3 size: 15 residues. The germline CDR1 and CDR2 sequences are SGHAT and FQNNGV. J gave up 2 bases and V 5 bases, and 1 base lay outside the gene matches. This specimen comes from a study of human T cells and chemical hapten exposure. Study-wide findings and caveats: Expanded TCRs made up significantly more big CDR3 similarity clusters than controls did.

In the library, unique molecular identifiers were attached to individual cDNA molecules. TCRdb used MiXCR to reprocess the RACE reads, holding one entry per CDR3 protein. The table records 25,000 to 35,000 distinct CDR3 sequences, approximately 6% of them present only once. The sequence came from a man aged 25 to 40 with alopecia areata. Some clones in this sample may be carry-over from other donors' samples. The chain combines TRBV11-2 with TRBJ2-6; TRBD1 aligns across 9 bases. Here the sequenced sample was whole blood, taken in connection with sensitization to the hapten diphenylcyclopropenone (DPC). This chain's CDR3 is CASSRQGAGANVLTF. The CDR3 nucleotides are TGTGCCAGCAGCCGACAGGGGGCTGGGGCCAACGTCCTGACTTTC. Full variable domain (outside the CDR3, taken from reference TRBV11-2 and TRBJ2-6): EAGVAQSPRYKIIEKRQSVAFWCNPISGHATLYWYQQILGQGPKLLIQFQNNGVVDDSQLPKDRFSAERLKGVDSTLKIQPAKLEDSAVYLCASSRQGAGANVLTFGAGSRLTVL.